The sequence of this T cell receptor beta chain was determined in a study of T-cell reconstitution after alpha-beta-depleted transplantation in children. A library of TCRbeta sequences, prepared with unique molecular identifiers, was generated. TCRdb re-called the PCR reads with MiXCR, one entry per CDR3 protein. The table has 600,000 to 700,000 distinct CDR3 sequences, roughly 17% seen once. CDR1 is LGHNA and CDR2 is YSLEER in the germline V gene. CDR3 size: 17 residues. V lost 1 base and J 8 bases, leaving 18 bases between the germline ends. This clonotype was counted only a few times. The V call is TRBV4-3, the J call TRBJ1-6; no reliable D call. Material: PBMCs from the stem cell graft donor, obtained from the stem cell graft. The TCR was taken from a human donor who donated a stem cell graft to a child with acute myeloid leukemia. CDR3: CASSQGGIGDPDSPLHF. The CDR3 region has the DNA TGCGCCAGCAGCCAAGGTGGGATTGGAGACCCAGATTCACCCCTCCACTTT.